This T cell receptor (beta chain) was identified during a study of T cell repertoires in cytomegalovirus infection. From the reads, TCRdb called clonotypes with MiXCR, one entry per CDR3 protein. The table records about 140,000 distinct CDR3 sequences, about 6.3% of them present only once. The table lists this clonotype with many counts. The sequenced sample consisted of PBMCs. This sequence originates from a human donor in good health (CMV status not recorded). Some clones in this sample may be carry-over from other donors' samples.

CDR3 loop: CSARDRAYGYTF. CDR3 bases: TGCAGTGCTAGGGACAGGGCCTATGGCTACACCTTC. V and J are TRBV20-1 and TRBJ1-2; 8 bases match TRBD1. After removal of 3 bases from V and 4 bases from J, the junction contained 1 base not matched to a gene. Germline V gene sequence: CDR1 DFQATT, CDR2 SNEGSKA (reference sequence). The CDR3 is made up of 12 amino acids.